This TCR beta chain was recorded in a study of tumor-infiltrating lymphocytes in localized non-small cell lung cancer listed by TCRdb under 2021. With regard to the full study: The cohort included patients whose samples were collected after neoadjuvant chemotherapy, as well as both smokers and never-smokers and several histologies. From each patient came resected tumor tissue plus uninvolved lung tissue from that same patient, and the uninvolved lung tissue was described as non-adjacent to the tumor. Alongside flow cytometry, multiplex immunofluorescence, RNA-seq, exome sequencing and proteomics, TCR sequencing was applied to the same patients as one of several integrated assays. The overall ICON cohort comprised under 170 surgical patients with localized non-small cell lung cancer whose tumors were resected. A total of roughly 51 patients were part of the paired comparison of immunoSEQ T-cell fraction between tumor and uninvolved lung.

On this clone itself: Its target antigen remains unknown. The record has no base qualities; no much larger clone is one base away.

The immunoSEQ assay used for TCR sequencing gave the T-cell fraction in both tumor and uninvolved lung tissue. The study's own analysis went as follows. To analyze survival, patients were divided into a high T-cell fraction group (upper tertile) and a low T-cell fraction group (lower two tertiles), and the two groups were compared using a log-rank test. A signed-rank test was used to test paired tumor versus uninvolved lung differences in T-cell fraction. TCRdb's version of the immuneACCESS table is confined to in-frame rearrangements and falls short of the full clone set. An unresolved V gene accounts for under half of the shortfall where checked; the remainder is of unknown origin. V, J and clone size were drawn from that table, and D and trimming were deduced from the DNA. A total of 14,000 to 15,000 clones appear in this sample, roughly 76% of them only once. 2.5% to 3% of the sample lies in the top ten.

The first patient joined ICON in 2016, and enrollment wrapped up when the last patient was enrolled in 2018. A subcohort of 76 patients provided fresh tumor and matched uninvolved tissue for in-depth immune analyses, with TCR sequencing among those analyses. No cell sorting was done, and TCR sequencing was instead run on DNA isolated from bulk tissue. Counted from cysteine to phenylalanine, this CDR3 has 16 amino acids. The kept DNA is CDR3 alone, 48 bases in frame from the first base. After removal of 4 bases from V and 5 bases from J, the junction retains 10 bases not matched to a gene. Based on the germline V gene, the CDR1 and CDR2 sequences are MGHDK and SYGVNS. General conclusions and limits of the study: Recurrence-free survival showed no association with tumor T-cell fraction measured by TCR sequencing (p = 0.61). Since assay coverage differed from patient to patient depending on how much tissue was available, TCR sequencing was done for only a subset of the cohort. No difference in TCR-derived T-cell fraction was observed between the flow cytometry-defined immunotypes IM1 (good prognosis) and IM2 (poor prognosis). In line with immunofluorescence CD3 counts, TCRbeta sequencing supported higher T cell infiltration in tumors compared with uninvolved lung tissue. Because different assays used different pieces of the same tissue, technical variation could not be distinguished from intratumor heterogeneity.

This clonotype originated in a human donor with non-small cell lung cancer. The sequencing input was lung tumor tissue. The chain joins TRBV25-1 to TRBJ2-3; TRBD1 fits 9 bases in the junction. The CDR3 reads as follows: CASSGGQGSQGDTQYF. The DNA sequence is as follows: TGTGCCAGCAGTGGGGGACAGGGCTCCCAGGGAGATACGCAGTATTTT.